This paragraph covers one T cell receptor (beta chain) sequence. Clones were sequenced by immunoSEQ multiplex PCR, and TCRdb holds only the in-frame ones, with some missing. The sample has some 6,000 clones, under 85% seen once. This sample was included in a study of chemoradiotherapy in HPV16-positive cancers. V lost 4 bases, J lost 3 bases, and 7 bases stayed unmatched. The CDR3 totals 15 residues. Germline values: CDR1 SEHNR, CDR2 FQNEAQ (reference sequence). Repeated repertoire sampling spanned the course of chemoradiotherapy. The chain is built from TRBV7-9 and TRBJ2-3, with TRBD1 matching over 7 bases. This material was acquired from a patient who underwent chemoradiotherapy. This sequence was found in a human donor with HPV-associated anogenital cancer. CDR3 sequence reads: CASSYQGQRTDTQYF. In DNA, the CDR3 is TGTGCCAGCAGCTACCAGGGACAGAGAACAGATACGCAGTATTTT.